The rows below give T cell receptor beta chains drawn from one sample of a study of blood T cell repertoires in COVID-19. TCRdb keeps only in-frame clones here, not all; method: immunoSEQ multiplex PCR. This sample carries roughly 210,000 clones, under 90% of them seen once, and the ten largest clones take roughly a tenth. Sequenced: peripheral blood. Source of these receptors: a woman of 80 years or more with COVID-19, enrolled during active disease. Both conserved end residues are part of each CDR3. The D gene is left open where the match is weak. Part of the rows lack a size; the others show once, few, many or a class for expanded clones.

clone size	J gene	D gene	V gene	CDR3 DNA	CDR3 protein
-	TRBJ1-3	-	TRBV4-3	TGCGCCAGCAGCATCTATCAGGGGTCTGGAAACACCATATATTTT	CASSIYQGSGNTIYF
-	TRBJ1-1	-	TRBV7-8	TGTGCCAGCAGCCCCGAGGTATTCGCTGAAGCTTTCTTT	CASSPEVFAEAFF
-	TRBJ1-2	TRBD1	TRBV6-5	TGTGCCAGCAGAGCGACAGGGGGCACTAACTATGGCTACACCTTC	CASRATGGTNYGYTF
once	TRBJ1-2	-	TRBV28	TGTGCCAGCAGTCCCACAGGGATCCTCCCTAACTATGGCTACACCTTC	CASSPTGILPNYGYTF
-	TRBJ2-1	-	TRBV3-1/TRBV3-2	TGTGCCAGCAGTTCCCGGGACACTTCCTACAATGAGCAGTTCTTC	CASSSRDTSYNEQFF
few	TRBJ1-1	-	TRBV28	TGTGCCAGCAGTTGGCATATGAACACTGAAGCTTTCTTT	CASSWHMNTEAFF
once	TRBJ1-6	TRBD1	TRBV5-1	TGCGCCAGCAGTCCCGGGACAGGGATTAATTCACCCCTCCACTTT	CASSPGTGINSPLHF
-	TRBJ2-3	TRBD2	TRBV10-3	TGTGCCATCAGTGAATCTAGCGGGGGGGCCATGGCAGATACGCAGTATTTT	CAISESSGGAMADTQYF
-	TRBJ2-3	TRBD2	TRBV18	TGTGCCAGCTCCCCTCTAGGGAGGGGAAGAACAGATACGCAGTATTTT	CASSPLGRGRTDTQYF
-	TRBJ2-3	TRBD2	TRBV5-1	TGCGCCAGCAGCTCCGGCGGGGGTAGCACAGATACGCAGTATTTT	CASSSGGGSTDTQYF
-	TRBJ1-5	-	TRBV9	TGTGCCAGCAGCGCAGGAGGTAATAGCAATCAGCCCCAGCATTTT	CASSAGGNSNQPQHF
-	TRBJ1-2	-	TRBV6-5	TGTGCCAGCAGTTGGGCCGCTAACTATGGCTACACCTTC	CASSWAANYGYTF
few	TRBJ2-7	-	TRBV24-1	TGTGCCACCAGTGATTTGAACGGCTACGAGCAGTACTTC	CATSDLNGYEQYF
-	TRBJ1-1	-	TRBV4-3	TGCGCCAGCAGCCAGGAGTTTTACAACATGAACACTGAAGCTTTCTTT	CASSQEFYNMNTEAFF
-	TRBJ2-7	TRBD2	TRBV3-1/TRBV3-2	TGTGCCAGCAGGCAAGAGGCTAGCGGGGTCTACGAGCAGTACTTC	CASRQEASGVYEQYF
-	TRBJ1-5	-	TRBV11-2	TGTGCCAGCAGCTCTCAGACAGGCAATCAGCCCCAGCATTTT	CASSSQTGNQPQHF
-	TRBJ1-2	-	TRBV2	TGTGCCAGCCTTGAGGGGGGGCACAGTCATGGCTACACCTTC	CASLEGGHSHGYTF
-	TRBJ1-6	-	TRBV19	TGTGCCAGTAGAGGCAGGGTTCTCTATAATTCACCCCTCCACTTT	CASRGRVLYNSPLHF
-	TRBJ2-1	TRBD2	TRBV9	TGTGCCAGCAGCGTAGCGGGGGGGCGGTACAATGAGCAGTTCTTC	CASSVAGGRYNEQFF
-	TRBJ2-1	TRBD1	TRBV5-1	TGCGCCAGCAGCTCCCCAGGGGGAGTCGACTACAATGAGCAGTTCTTC	CASSSPGGVDYNEQFF
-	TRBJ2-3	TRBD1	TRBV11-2	TGTGCCAGCAGGAAGGACAGGGGGCGGCCCACAGATACGCAGTATTTT	CASRKDRGRPTDTQYF
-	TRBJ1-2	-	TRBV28	TGTGCCAGCAGGGGCCCGGGGGCTAACTATGGCTACACCTTC	CASRGPGANYGYTF
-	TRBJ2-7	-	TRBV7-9	TGTGCCAGCAGCCCGGGACGGAGGGATTCCTACGAGCAGTACTTC	CASSPGRRDSYEQYF
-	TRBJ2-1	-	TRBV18	TGTGCCAGCTCACCTACAGGACAGAACAATGAGCAGTTCTTC	CASSPTGQNNEQFF
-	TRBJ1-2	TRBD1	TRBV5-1	TGCGCCAGCAGCTTGGGATTGCCAGGGGGCTTAGCTAACTATGGCTACACCTTC	CASSLGLPGGLANYGYTF
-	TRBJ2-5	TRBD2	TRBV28	TGTGCCAGCAGGAACGGGGGGGCCTTAGAGACCCAGTACTTC	CASRNGGALETQYF
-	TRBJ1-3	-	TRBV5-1	TGCGCCAGCAGCTTGGGGACAGCTGGAAACACCATATATTTT	CASSLGTAGNTIYF
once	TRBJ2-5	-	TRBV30	TGTGCCTGGAGTGTTGTGCAGCAAGAGACCCAGTACTTC	CAWSVVQQETQYF
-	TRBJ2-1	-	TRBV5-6	TGTGCCAGCAGTTTTACCCGGGACTTCTACAATGAGCAGTTCTTC	CASSFTRDFYNEQFF
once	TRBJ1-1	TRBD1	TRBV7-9	TGTGCCAGCAGCTTAGGACAGGGCCTGAACACTGAAGCTTTCTTT	CASSLGQGLNTEAFF
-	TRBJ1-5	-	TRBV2	TGTGCCAGCATTGCGGGGGCCAGCAATCAGCCCCAGCATTTT	CASIAGASNQPQHF
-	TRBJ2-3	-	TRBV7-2	TGTGCCAGCAGCTTAGTCAAGACGGGTACGCAGTATTTT	CASSLVKTGTQYF
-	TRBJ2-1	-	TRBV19	TGTGCCAGTAGTAACGACAGGAGACGATTCTACAATGAGCAGTTCTTC	CASSNDRRRFYNEQFF
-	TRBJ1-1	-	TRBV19	TGTGCCAGTAGTATCAGGGGAAGGCAACCGAACACTGAAGCTTTCTTT	CASSIRGRQPNTEAFF
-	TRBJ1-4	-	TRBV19	TGTGCCAGTAGTAGGCGGGTTTCTGAAGAAAAACTGTTTTTT	CASSRRVSEEKLFF
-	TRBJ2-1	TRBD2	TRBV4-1	TGCGCCAGCAGCCCACAGCGGGGCTCCTACAATGAGCAGTTCTTC	CASSPQRGSYNEQFF
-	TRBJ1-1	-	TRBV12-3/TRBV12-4	TGTGCCAGCAGTTTAGGGGGAGACACTGAAGCTTTCTTT	CASSLGGDTEAFF
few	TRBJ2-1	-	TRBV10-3	TGTGCCATCAGCGGGCTCGCGGGGGCCTCCAATGAGCAGTTCTTC	CAISGLAGASNEQFF
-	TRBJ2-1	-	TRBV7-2	TGTGCCAGCAGCCTATCCCGTGAGCAGTTCTTC	CASSLSREQFF
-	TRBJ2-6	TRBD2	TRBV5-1	TGCGCCAGCAGCTTGGCTACTAGCGGGGTAATTGGGGCCAACGTCCTGACTTTC	CASSLATSGVIGANVLTF
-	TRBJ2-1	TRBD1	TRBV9	TGTGCCAGCAGCGTAGAGTTGAGGGGACAGGGGGCAGGGCAGTTCTTC	CASSVELRGQGAGQFF
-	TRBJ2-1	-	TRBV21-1	TGTGCCAGCAGCAGCAGGACAGGGGGCGAGAGACTACACCTACGGGGGCCTGCAGACTATGAGCAGTTCTTC	CASSSRTGGERLHLRGPADYEQFF
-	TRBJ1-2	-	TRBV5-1	TGCGCCAGCAGCTTAGGGGTATCTAACTATGGCTACACCTTC	CASSLGVSNYGYTF
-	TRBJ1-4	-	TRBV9	TGTGCCAGCAGCGTAAACGCAAATCTGGGGGCGTCTTATGAAAAACTGTTTTTT	CASSVNANLGASYEKLFF